The T cell receptor (beta chain) described here comes from a study of T cells in Graves' hyperthyroidism and ophthalmopathy. Details on this clonotype: Germline and junction disagree at one end, which may indicate a read error.

Aged 18 to 65, the patients had hyperthyroidism that was newly diagnosed and had lasted under 2 months. Amplified regions were TCR beta CDR3 sequences from RNA transcripts. First-round RT-PCR of the TCR CDR3 relied on the HTBI primer set. TCRdb recomputed calls from the multiplex PCR reads with MiXCR, one row per CDR3 protein. The sample gives some 600,000 distinct CDR3 sequences, 46% of which show up once; 8% to 8.5% is in the top ten. The source of this sequence is a woman between 18 and 29 years old with Graves' hyperthyroidism. The specimen sequenced was peripheral blood or thyroid tissue (not recorded which).

The CDR3 is CASSPLNSGMYEQYF. As DNA, the CDR3 is TGTGCCAGCAGTCCCCTGAATAGCGGGATGTACGAGCAGTACTTC. The chain joins TRBV10-3 to TRBJ2-7; TRBD2 matches 8 bases. Germline V gene data show CDR1 as ENHRY and CDR2 as SYGVKD. This CDR3 region has 15 residues.